This TCR beta chain was identified in a study of OX40 agonist ivuxolimab in advanced cancers. Study outcomes and limitations: Within 6 weeks, CD4+ and CD8+ blood T cells expanded clonally at 0.1 to 3.0 mg/kg.

The assay was immunoSEQ multiplex PCR, and TCRdb's table has in-frame clones only and misses some. The sample holds more than 85,000 clones, under 95% seen once. There are 14 residues in the CDR3. Germline-derived CDR1 and CDR2 are SSHAT and FNYEAQ (reference sequence). Points on this clone: Its antigen is not known. One end of the junction fails to match germline, which may point to a read error.

The material sequenced was CD4+ or CD8+ T cells sorted from blood, taken in a trial of the OX40 agonist ivuxolimab. The rearrangement uses TRBV7-7 and TRBJ2-1; TRBD2 matches 8 bases. The sequence came from an adult with an advanced solid tumor such as melanoma, head and neck, liver or kidney cancer. CDR3: CASSPGTSRNEQFF. The CDR3 DNA sequence: TGTGCTAGCAGCCCCGGGACTAGTCGCAATGAGCAGTTCTTC.